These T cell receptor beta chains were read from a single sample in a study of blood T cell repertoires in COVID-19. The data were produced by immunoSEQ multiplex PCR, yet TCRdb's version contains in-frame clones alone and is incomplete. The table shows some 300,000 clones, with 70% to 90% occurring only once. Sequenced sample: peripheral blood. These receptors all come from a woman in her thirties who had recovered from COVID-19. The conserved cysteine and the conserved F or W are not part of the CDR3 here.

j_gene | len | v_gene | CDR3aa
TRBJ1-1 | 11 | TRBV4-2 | ASSQDVQGRAF
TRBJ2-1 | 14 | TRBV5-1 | ASSLQLAGGYNEQF
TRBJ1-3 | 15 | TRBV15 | ATSRVLTGVAGNTIY
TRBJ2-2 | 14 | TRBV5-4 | ASSPGDRLNTGELF
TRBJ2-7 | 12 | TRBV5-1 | ASSLDAYSYEQY
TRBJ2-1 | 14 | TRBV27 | ASSLSVVSSYNEQF
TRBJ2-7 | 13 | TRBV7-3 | ASSKGLAGAGEQY
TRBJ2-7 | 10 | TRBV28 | ASSGGSYEQY
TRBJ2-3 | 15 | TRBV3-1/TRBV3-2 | ASSQDLLRGRSDTQY
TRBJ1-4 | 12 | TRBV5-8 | ASSSGTANEKLF
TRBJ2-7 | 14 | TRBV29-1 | SVVWGGGLSINEQY
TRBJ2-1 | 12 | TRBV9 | ASSLKRGGTEQF
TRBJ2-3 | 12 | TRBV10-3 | AISPGKDTDTQY
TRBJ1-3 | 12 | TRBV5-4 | ASSQTGSGNTIY
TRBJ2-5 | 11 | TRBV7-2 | ASSRQRGETQY
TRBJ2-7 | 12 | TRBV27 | ASSVSMTGYEQY
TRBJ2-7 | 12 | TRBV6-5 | ASIPGTDPYEQY
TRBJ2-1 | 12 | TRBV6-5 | ASSRDRGMVEQF
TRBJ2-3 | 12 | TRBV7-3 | ASSWGTRTDTQY
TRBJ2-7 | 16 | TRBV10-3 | AISDPTGVSSSPYEQY
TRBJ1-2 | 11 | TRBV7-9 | ASSWQGYDGYT
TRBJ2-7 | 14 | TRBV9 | ASSPGTGLSSYEQY
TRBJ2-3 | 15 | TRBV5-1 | ASSWRELAGEPDTQY
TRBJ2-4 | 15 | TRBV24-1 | ATSDPWTSGGAGIQY
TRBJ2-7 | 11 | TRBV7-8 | ASSLAGGYEQY
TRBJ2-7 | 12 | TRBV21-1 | ASSKGQGDLEQY
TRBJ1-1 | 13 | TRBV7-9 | ASSLMGQGEPEAF
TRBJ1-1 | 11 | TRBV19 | ASSTGTATKAF
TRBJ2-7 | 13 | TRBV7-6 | ASSRQGSPSYEQY
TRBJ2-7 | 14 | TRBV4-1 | ASSQGQGDGGYEQY